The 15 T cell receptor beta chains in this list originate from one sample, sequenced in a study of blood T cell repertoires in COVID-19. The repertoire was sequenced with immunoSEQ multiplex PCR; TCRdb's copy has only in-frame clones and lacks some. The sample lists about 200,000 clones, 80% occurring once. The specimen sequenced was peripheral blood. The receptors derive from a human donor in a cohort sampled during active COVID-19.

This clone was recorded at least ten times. The CDR3 is CASSLTGYGNTIYF. The CDR3 region has the DNA TGTGCCAGCAGCCTTACAGGGTATGGAAACACCATATATTTT. This chain links TRBV3-1 (or the pseudogene TRBV3-2) with TRBJ1-3; possible D gene TRBD1, 6 bases. Germline CDR1 reads LGHDT; CDR2 reads YNNKEL (reference sequence). The CDR3 has 14 amino acids. V was shortened by 4 bases and J by 3 bases, with 10 bases between the two germline ends.

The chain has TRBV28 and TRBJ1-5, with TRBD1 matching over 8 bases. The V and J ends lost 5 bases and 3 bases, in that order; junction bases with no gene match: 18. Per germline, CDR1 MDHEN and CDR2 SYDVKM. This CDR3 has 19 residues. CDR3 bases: TGTGCCAGCAGTGCAGAGGACAGGGAGTTTGTGGTTTTCAATCAGCCCCAGCATTTT. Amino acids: CASSAEDREFVVFNQPQHF.

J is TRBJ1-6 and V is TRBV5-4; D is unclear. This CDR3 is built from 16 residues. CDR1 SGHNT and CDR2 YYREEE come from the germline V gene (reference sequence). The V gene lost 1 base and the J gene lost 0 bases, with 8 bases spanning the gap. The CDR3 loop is CASSLYASSYNSPLHF. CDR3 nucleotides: TGTGCCAGCAGCTTGTATGCGAGCTCCTATAATTCACCCCTCCACTTT.

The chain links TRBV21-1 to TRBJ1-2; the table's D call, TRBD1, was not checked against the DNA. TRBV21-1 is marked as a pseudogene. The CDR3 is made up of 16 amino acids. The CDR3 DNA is TGTGCCAGCAGCACCGTAATTACCGGGACAGACTATGGCTACACCTTC. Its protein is CASSTVITGTDYGYTF.

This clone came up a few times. The CDR3 protein is CASSFSAQGGGYTF. CDR3 bases: TGTGCCAGCAGTTTTTCGGCACAGGGGGGTGGCTACACCTTC. The chain joins TRBV28 to TRBJ1-2; 8 bases fit TRBD1. V was clipped by 3 bases and J by 7 bases; unmatched bases: 7. CDR1 and CDR2 from the germline V gene are MDHEN and SYDVKM. The CDR3 is made up of 14 amino acids.

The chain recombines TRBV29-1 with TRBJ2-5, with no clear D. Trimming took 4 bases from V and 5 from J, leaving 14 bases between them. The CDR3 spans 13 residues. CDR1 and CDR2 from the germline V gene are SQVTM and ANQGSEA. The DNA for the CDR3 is TGCAGCGTTGGCGGATCTAGGTTGGAGACCCAGTACTTC. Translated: CSVGGSRLETQYF.

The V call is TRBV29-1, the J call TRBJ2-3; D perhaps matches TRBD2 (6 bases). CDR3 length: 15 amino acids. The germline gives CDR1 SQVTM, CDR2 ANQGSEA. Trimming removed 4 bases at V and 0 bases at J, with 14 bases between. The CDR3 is CSVVPGGVSTDTQYF. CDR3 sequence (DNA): TGCAGCGTTGTTCCCGGCGGGGTTAGCACAGATACGCAGTATTTT.

CDR3 DNA sequence: TGTGCCAGTAGAGGTTTCCGGGACAGCCCTGAAGCTTTCTTT. Translating it yields CASRGFRDSPEAFF. The genes are TRBV19 and TRBJ1-1; 7 positions match TRBD1. The trim removed 6 bases at V and 6 bases at J, leaving 10 bases unmatched. The length of the CDR3 is 14 residues. CDR1 is LNHDA and CDR2 is SQIVND in the germline V gene (reference sequence).

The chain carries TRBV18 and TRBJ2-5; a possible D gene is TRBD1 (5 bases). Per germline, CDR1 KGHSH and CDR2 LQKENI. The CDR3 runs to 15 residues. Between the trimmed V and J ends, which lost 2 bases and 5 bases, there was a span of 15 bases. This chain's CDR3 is CASSPSAGMGETQYF. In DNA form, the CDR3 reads TGTGCCAGCTCACCATCGGCAGGGATGGGGGAGACCCAGTACTTC.

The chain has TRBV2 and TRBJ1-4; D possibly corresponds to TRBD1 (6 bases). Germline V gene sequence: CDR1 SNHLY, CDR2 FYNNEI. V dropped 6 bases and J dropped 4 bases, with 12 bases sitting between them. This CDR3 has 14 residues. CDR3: CASSGGQLNEKLFF. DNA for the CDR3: TGTGCCAGCAGCGGCGGACAGCTTAATGAAAAACTGTTTTTT.

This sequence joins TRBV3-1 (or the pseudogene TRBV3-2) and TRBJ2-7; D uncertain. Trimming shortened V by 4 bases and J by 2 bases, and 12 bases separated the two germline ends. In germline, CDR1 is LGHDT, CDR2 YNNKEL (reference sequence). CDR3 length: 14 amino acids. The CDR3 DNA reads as TGTGCCAGCAGCCCATACCCCACGGCCTACGAGCAGTACTTC. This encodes CASSPYPTAYEQYF.

The CDR3 bases are TGTGCCAGCAGTTACGAGGGACTAGACAGCGCAGATACGCAGTATTTT. This codes for CASSYEGLDSADTQYF. This rearrangement joins TRBV6-5 to TRBJ2-3; 8 nucleotides match TRBD2. The V gene's germline CDR1 is MNHEY and CDR2 SVGAGI. The CDR3 spans 16 residues. Trimming removed 2 bases from V and 4 bases from J; junction bases left unmatched: 8.

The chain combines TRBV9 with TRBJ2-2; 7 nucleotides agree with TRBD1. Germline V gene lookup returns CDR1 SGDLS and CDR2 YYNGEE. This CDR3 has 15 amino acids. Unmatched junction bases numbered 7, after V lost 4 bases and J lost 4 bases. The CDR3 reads CASSFRDRITGELFF. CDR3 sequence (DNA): TGTGCCAGCAGCTTTAGGGACAGAATCACCGGGGAGCTGTTTTTT.

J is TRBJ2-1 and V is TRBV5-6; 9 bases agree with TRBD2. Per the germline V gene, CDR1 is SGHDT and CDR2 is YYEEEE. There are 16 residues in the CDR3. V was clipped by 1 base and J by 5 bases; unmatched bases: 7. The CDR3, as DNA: TGTGCCAGCAGCTTGACGGGACTAGCTTTACACAATGAGCAGTTCTTC. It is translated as CASSLTGLALHNEQFF.

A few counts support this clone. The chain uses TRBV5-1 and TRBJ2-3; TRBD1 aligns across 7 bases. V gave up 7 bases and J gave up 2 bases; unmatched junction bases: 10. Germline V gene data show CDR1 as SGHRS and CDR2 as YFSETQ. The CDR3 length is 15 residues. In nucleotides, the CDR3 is TGCGCCAGCGGATCGACAGGGACCCACACAGATACGCAGTATTTT. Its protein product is CASGSTGTHTDTQYF.